What follows are 17 T cell receptor beta chains derived from one specimen sequenced in a study of T-cell memory formation after mild COVID-19. One entry per CDR3 protein, called by TCRdb with MiXCR from the 5' RACE reads. The table lists about 290,000 distinct CDR3 sequences, roughly 15% of them singletons. The sample consisted of PBMCs or a T cell subset sorted from them (not recorded which). Every receptor here comes from a man between 18 and 29 years old who had mild COVID-19 (a few samples of this study predate the infection). Cell type and time point are not known.

This clonotype was seen only a few times. J is TRBJ1-5 and V is TRBV7-2; D not certain. The CDR3 length is 13 residues. Per germline, CDR1 SGHTA and CDR2 FQGNSA. V gave up 3 bases and J gave up 4 bases, with 7 bases separating them. For the CDR3, the DNA is TGTGCCAGCAGCTTCTGGGTTAATCAGCCCCAGCATTTT. Protein sequence: CASSFWVNQPQHF.

The chain carries TRBV29-1 and TRBJ2-1; possibly TRBD1 for D (5 bases). The CDR3 is 13 amino acids. The V gene's germline CDR1 is SQVTM and CDR2 ANQGSEA. V was pared by 1 base and J by 10 bases, with 14 bases between. The CDR3 reads CSVEGPGLWEQFF. CDR3 in DNA: TGCAGCGTTGAAGGACCAGGGCTCTGGGAGCAGTTCTTC.

In this sample, this clonotype turned up many times. The chain links TRBV5-1 to TRBJ2-7; TRBD1 is a possible D gene (6 bases). With 3 bases removed from V and 1 base from J, the gap between germline ends came to 8 bases. The CDR3 has 13 amino acids. Germline V gene data show CDR1 as SGHRS and CDR2 as YFSETQ. CDR3 in DNA: TGCGCCAGCAGCTATGGACAGTCCTACGAGCAGTACTTC. Translated, it gives CASSYGQSYEQYF. The whole variable domain, remainder taken from reference TRBV5-1 and TRBJ2-7, is KAGVTQTPRYLIKTRGQQVTLSCSPISGHRSVSWYQQTPGQGLQFLFEYFSETQRNKGNFPGRFSGRQFSNSRSEMNVSTLELGDSALYLCASSYGQSYEQYFGPGTRLTVT.

DNA of the CDR3: TGCAGTGCTAGAGATAGAACAGGTTACTACGAGCAGTACTTC. Protein sequence: CSARDRTGYYEQYF. The genes are TRBV20-1 and TRBJ2-7; TRBD1 is a possible D gene (5 bases). This CDR3 is 14 amino acids long. Germline V gene sequence: CDR1 DFQATT, CDR2 SNEGSKA (reference sequence). The V and J ends lost 0 bases and 3 bases respectively, with 12 bases between them.

CDR3 sequence reads: CASASRTGQNQPQHF. For the CDR3, the DNA is TGTGCCAGCGCATCCAGGACAGGGCAAAATCAGCCCCAGCATTTT. The chain carries TRBV12-3 or TRBV12-4 and TRBJ1-5; 8 bases align to TRBD1. J was trimmed by 4 bases and V by 8 bases; bases with no gene match: 10. The CDR3 has 15 residues.

V is TRBV7-9 and J is TRBJ2-1; 7 bases map to TRBD2. The J segment lost 8 bases and the V segment lost 5 bases, leaving 6 bases of the junction unmatched. The CDR3 contains 13 residues. Per germline, CDR1 SEHNR and CDR2 FQNEAQ (reference sequence). CDR3 sequence reads: CASSLGRVHEQFF. The CDR3, as DNA: TGTGCCAGCAGCCTAGGGAGGGTGCATGAGCAGTTCTTC.

The chain employs TRBV6-1 and TRBJ2-2; D may be TRBD1 or TRBD2 (6 bases each). This CDR3 comprises 15 residues. Per the germline V gene, CDR1 is MNHNS and CDR2 is SASEGT. V lost 4 bases, J lost 0 bases, and 9 bases lay in between. CDR3 DNA: TGTGCCAGCAGTGCGGGGGCGCCGAACACCGGGGAGCTGTTTTTT. Translation: CASSAGAPNTGELFF.

This clonotype has a handful of counts. The chain carries TRBV7-2 and TRBJ2-5, with D possibly TRBD1 on 6 matching bases. Germline V gives CDR1 SGHTA, CDR2 FQGNSA. The V end lost 2 bases, the J end lost 4 bases, and 11 bases lay between the germline ends. The CDR3 extends over 14 amino acids. CDR3 nucleotide sequence: TGTGCCAGCAGCTTATGGGGGCGGAGAGAGACCCAGTACTTC. Translated: CASSLWGRRETQYF. Based on the CDR3 plus reference TRBV7-2 and TRBJ2-5, the full variable domain is GAGVSQSPSNKVTEKGKDVELRCDPISGHTALYWYRQSLGQGLEFLIYFQGNSAPDKSGLPSDRFSAERTGGSVSTLTIQRTQQEDSAVYLCASSLWGRRETQYFGPGTRLLVL.

The chain combines TRBV7-6 with TRBJ2-3; 9 positions match TRBD2. Looked up from germline, CDR1 is SGHVS and CDR2 is FNYEAQ. The CDR3 loop spans 16 amino acids. V was pared by 5 bases and J by 3 bases, with 9 bases of the junction left unmatched. In DNA form, the CDR3 reads TGTGCCAGCAGCGAGACCGGGCGGGGGGGAACAGATACGCAGTATTTT. This gives the protein CASSETGRGGTDTQYF. Full variable domain (missing parts from reference TRBV7-6 and TRBJ2-3): GAGVSQSPRYKVTKRGQDVALRCDPISGHVSLYWYRQALGQGPEFLTYFNYEAQQDKSGLPNDRFSAERPEGSISTLTIQRTEQRDSAMYRCASSETGRGGTDTQYFGPGTRLTVL.

The chain employs TRBV27 and TRBJ2-1, with 14 bases identical to TRBD2. J gave up 5 bases and V 6 bases, and 9 bases lay outside the gene matches. The CDR3 is 17 amino acids. Germline V CDR1 and CDR2: MNHEY, SMNVEV (reference sequence). CDR3 protein: CASSLTSGGAPHNEQFF. The CDR3 nucleotides read TGTGCCAGCAGCCTGACTAGCGGGGGGGCTCCCCACAATGAGCAGTTCTTC.

This chain links TRBV7-2 with TRBJ2-5; no clear D. The CDR3 extends over 13 amino acids. Trimming took 5 bases from V and 2 from J, leaving 9 bases between them. Germline values: CDR1 SGHTA, CDR2 FQGNSA. Here the CDR3 DNA reads TGTGCCAGCAGCCGTCGAATTCAAGAGACCCAGTACTTC. It translates to CASSRRIQETQYF.

This clonotype came up a few times. CDR3 region: CASSRESGYTF. The CDR3 nucleotides are TGTGCCAGCAGCCGAGAATCTGGCTACACCTTC. The chain employs TRBV6-2 or TRBV6-3 and TRBJ1-2; D is uncertain. The CDR3 consists of 11 residues. Trimming pared 6 bases from V and 7 bases from J, leaving 9 bases between. Germline V CDR1 and CDR2: MNHEY, SVGEGT.

Many counts were recorded for this clonotype. V gene TRBV4-2 combines with J gene TRBJ2-7; D not certain. CDR1 and CDR2 from the germline V gene are LGHNA and YNFKEQ. This CDR3 is 14 amino acids long. Trimming took 0 bases from V and 5 from J, leaving 11 bases between them. The CDR3 DNA reads as TGTGCCAGCAGCCAAGAGGTAGGGCGCAACGAGCAGTACGTC. This sequence encodes CASSQEVGRNEQYV.

The gene calls are TRBV4-2 and TRBJ2-7, with TRBD1 matching over 11 bases. Germline V lookup: CDR1 LGHNA, CDR2 YNFKEQ. The CDR3 runs to 16 residues. Trimming removed 4 bases from V and 0 bases from J; junction bases left unmatched: 5. The CDR3 sequence: CASSPRGQGVSYEQYF. CDR3 bases: TGTGCCAGCAGCCCGAGGGGACAGGGGGTCTCCTACGAGCAGTACTTC.

This clonotype was detected only a few times. V gene TRBV3-1 combines with J gene TRBJ2-7; a possible D gene is TRBD2 (6 bases). The CDR3 extends over 15 amino acids. Germline CDR1 and CDR2: LGHDT and YNNKEL (reference sequence). Deletions cut 0 bases from V and 2 bases from J, with 11 bases between. The CDR3 nucleotides read TGTGCCAGCAGCCAAGATCGGGGACTCCCCTACGAGCAGTACTTC. Its protein product is CASSQDRGLPYEQYF.

This sequence joins TRBV12-3 or TRBV12-4 and TRBJ2-3; 13 nucleotides align to TRBD2. Germline trimming cut 4 bases from V and 0 bases from J; bases unmatched to any gene: 7. The CDR3 has 18 amino acids. This CDR3 is CASSSSGTSGTSTDTQYF. The CDR3 bases are TGTGCCAGCAGTTCCTCCGGGACTAGCGGGACTAGCACAGATACGCAGTATTTT.

This chain connects TRBV7-7 to TRBJ2-7, with a possible D match to TRBD2 (5 bases). Looked up from germline, CDR1 is SSHAT and CDR2 is FNYEAQ (reference sequence). Trimming removed 3 bases at V and 2 bases at J, with 8 bases between. There are 13 residues in the CDR3. As DNA, the CDR3 is TGTGCCAGCAGCTTCGGGGAAACCTACGAGCAGTACTTC. This encodes CASSFGETYEQYF.